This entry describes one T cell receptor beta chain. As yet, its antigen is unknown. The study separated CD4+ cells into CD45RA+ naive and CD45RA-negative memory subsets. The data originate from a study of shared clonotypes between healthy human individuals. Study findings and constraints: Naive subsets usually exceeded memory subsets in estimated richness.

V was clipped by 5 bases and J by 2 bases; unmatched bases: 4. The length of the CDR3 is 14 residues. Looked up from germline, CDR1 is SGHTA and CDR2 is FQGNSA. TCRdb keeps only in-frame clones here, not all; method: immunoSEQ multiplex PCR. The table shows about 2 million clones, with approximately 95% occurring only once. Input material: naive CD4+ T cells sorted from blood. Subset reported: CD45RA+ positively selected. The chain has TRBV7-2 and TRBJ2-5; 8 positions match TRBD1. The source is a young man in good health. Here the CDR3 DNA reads TGTGCCAGCAGCCGGACAGGGAAACAAGAGACCCAGTACTTC. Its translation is CASSRTGKQETQYF.